This TCR beta chain was obtained from a study of Ad26.COV2.S vaccination and SARS-CoV-2 variants listed by TCRdb under 2021. Regarding the study in general: Vaccine-arm donors came from COV1001, a multicentre, randomized, double-blind, placebo-controlled phase I-IIa trial of Ad26.COV2.S in healthy adults. Blinding of investigators to trial group allocation was maintained during experiments and outcome assessment. Sequencing of the TCRbeta repertoire served to evaluate the specificity and breadth of SARS-CoV-2-reactive T cell receptors following Ad26.COV2.S vaccination. Ad26.COV2.S was administered intramuscularly at a dose of 5x10^10 or 1x10^11 viral particles, either as one shot or as two shots given 56 days apart. A total of 32 samples were included in the TCR-sequenced set, comprising around 19 Ad26.COV2.S vaccine recipients, 5 placebo recipients and 8 SARS-CoV-2 convalescent individuals. Trial participants were randomized into five groups of five, in which low-dose or high-dose Ad26.COV2.S was given once or twice, or placebo was given on both occasions. Paper-wide results and their limitations: Non-spike TCR breadth was comparable between vaccine and placebo recipients, consistent with the vaccine containing only spike. Substantial breadth of spike-specific CD8+ and CD4+ T cell responses was reported after vaccination. Ad26.COV2.S recipients had higher spike-specific TCR breadth than placebo recipients (P = 0.0014). Comparing responses between vaccine doses or regimens was not something the study was powered to do. According to the authors, total T cell responses may have been underestimated by the TCR breadth and depth analyses.

From the germline V gene, CDR1 is MRHNA and CDR2 is SNTAGT. For this chain, trimming is 4 bases at the V end and 6 bases at the J end, and the number of junction bases without a gene match is 6. The CDR3 holds 17 amino acids from the cysteine to the phenylalanine. Only CDR3 DNA is held: 51 bases, read in frame from base 1. According to the study, the label for this sample's treatment or condition signals: 15 to 20 received Ad26.COV2.S at low or high dose, single or two shots; several received placebo; per-sample allocation not given. For vaccine and placebo recipients, the sequenced repertoires came from samples collected on day 63 after the first injection. Between 29 July and 7 August 2020, Cohort 1b enrolled 20 to 30 adults aged 18-55 years at one site in Boston, USA. Ad26.COV2.S was a replication-incompetent adenovirus type 26 vector that expressed a prefusion-stabilized SARS-CoV-2 spike protein derived from the original Wuhan strain.

Remarks on this clone: Its recognized antigen is unknown. No base quality information exists; no much larger clone differs at one position.

TCRbeta CDR3 regions were sequenced with the immunoSEQ Assay. After extraction, genomic DNA underwent amplification by bias-controlled multiplex PCR, followed by high-throughput sequencing. Turning to the authors' computational methods: To quantify the absolute abundance of every unique TCRbeta CDR3 region, sequences were collapsed and filtered. T cell fraction was estimated by normalizing TCRbeta template counts to usable DNA, which was measured by amplifying reference genes present in all nucleated cells. Repertoire TCRs were annotated as SARS-CoV-2-specific by exact matching of V gene, CDR3 amino acid sequence and J gene to a known reactive TCR set. MIRA supplied the reference SARS-CoV-2 TCR set, which was filtered for enrichment in COVID-19-positive ImmuneCODE repertoires so that public or cross-reactive TCRs were removed. Drawing on the MIRA antigens, annotated TCRs were analysed further at the level of specific ORF or position within ORF. Breadth was defined as the number of annotated unique rearrangements divided by the total number of unique productive rearrangements, and depth was defined as the summed frequency of the annotated unique rearrangements. Group comparisons of TCR breadth used two-sided Wilcoxon rank-sum tests. TCRdb's version of the immuneACCESS table is confined to in-frame rearrangements and falls short of the full clone set. An unresolved V gene accounts for under half of the shortfall where checked; the remainder is of unknown origin. V and J calls and clone size are copied from that table; D and trimming were computed from the DNA. In all, the sample holds 300,000 to 400,000 clones, and 80% to 90% of those were seen once. Around 3.7% of the sample is held by the ten biggest clonotypes.

Here the chain combines TRBV6-4 and TRBJ2-2; 15 junctional bases match TRBD2. The sample consisted of peripheral blood, taken in a trial of Ad26.COV2.S vaccine versus placebo. The sequence came from a person between 18 and 60 years old who received the Ad26.COV2.S COVID-19 vaccine or a placebo. The CDR3 sequence is CASSGTSGGAGPGELFF. The nucleotides are TGTGCCAGCAGTGGGACTAGCGGGGGGGCAGGACCCGGGGAGCTGTTTTTT.